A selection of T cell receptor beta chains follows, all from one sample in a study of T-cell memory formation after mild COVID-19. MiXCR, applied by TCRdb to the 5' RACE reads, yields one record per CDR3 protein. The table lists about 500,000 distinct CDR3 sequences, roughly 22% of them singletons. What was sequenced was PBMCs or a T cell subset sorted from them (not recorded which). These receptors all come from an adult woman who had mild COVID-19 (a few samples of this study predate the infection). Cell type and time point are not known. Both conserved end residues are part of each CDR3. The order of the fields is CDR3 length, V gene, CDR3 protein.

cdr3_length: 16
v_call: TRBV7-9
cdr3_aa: CASSLGHGVNTGELFF

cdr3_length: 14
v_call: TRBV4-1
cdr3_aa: CASWDTESQETQYF

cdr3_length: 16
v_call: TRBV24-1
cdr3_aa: CATSDPSGGNTDTQYF

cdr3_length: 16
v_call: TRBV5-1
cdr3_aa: CASSTSIGGTNYGYTF

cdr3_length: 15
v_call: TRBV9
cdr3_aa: CASSGQTIGNSPLHF

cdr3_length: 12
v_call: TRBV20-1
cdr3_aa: CSAPEQGETQYF

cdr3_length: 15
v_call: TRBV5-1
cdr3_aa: CASSLETGVYTEAFF

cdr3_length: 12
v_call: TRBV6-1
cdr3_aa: CASHSAGREQYF

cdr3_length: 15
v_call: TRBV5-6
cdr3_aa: CASSMAGGSNQPQHF

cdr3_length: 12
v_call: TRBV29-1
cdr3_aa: CSVEGVLETQYF

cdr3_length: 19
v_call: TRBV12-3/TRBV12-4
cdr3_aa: CASSFWTLPTPLSTDTQYF

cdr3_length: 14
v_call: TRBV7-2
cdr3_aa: CASSSTRLNTEAFF

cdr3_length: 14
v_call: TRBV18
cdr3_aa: CASSPPGWGDIQYF

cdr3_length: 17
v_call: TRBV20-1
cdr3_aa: CSASDPRRAPGITEAFF

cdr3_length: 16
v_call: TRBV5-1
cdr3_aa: CASSPRPREGQETQYF

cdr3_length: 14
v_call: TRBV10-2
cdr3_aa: CASRKPGGNSPLHF

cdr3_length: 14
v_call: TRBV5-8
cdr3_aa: CASSPGQVPFEQYF

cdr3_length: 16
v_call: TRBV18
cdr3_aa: CASSPDYAITYNEQFF

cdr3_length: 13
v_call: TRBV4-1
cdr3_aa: CASSQVWDEKLFF

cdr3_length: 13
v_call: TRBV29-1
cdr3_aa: CSVGHSLNTEAFF

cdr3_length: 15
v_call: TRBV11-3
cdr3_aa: CASSFGLARTGELFF

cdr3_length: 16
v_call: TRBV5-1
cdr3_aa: CASSLEAGRTGNTIYF

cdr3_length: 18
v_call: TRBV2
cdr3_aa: CASSGSTLGPVSWNEQFF

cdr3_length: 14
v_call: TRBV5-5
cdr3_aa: CASSLLQGSQPQHF

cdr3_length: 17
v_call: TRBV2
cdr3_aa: CASSGFSGQGISDEQYF

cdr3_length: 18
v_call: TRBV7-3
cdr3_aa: CASSLTPGTSGRLYEQYF

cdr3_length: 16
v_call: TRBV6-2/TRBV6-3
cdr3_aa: CASSYDVPSLTGELFF

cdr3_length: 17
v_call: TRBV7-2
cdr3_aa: CASSLAFQAGNAYEQYF

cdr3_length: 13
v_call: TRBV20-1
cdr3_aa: CSARGPTSYEQYF

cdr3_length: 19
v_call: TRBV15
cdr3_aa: CATSRDGMTGGAPDTEAFF

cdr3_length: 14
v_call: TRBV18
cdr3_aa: CASSQQTSPREQYF

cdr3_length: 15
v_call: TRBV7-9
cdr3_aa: CASSFGDKHTGELFF

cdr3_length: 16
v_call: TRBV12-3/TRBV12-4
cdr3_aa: CASSLVGWYSNQPQHF

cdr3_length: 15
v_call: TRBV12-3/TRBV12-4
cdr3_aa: CASSTEGPLANVLTF

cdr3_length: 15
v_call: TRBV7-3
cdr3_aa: CASSLDRGQSGELFF

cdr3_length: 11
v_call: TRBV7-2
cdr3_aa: CASSLSPALRF

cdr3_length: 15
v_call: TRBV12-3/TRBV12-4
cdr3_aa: CASSLGAGTGGNYTF

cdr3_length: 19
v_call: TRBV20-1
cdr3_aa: CSARDSARPGQGVSYEQYF

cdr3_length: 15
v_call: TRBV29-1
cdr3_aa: CSVEDSRGHQETQYF

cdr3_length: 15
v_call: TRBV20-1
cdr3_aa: CSARDQGRSNQPQHF

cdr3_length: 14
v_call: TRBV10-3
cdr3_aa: CAISTGHSTDTQYF

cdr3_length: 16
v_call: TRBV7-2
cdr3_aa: CASSLRVKQGVTEAFF

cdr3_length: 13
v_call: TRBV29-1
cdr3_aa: CSVDGTSTDTQYF

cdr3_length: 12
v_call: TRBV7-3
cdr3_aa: CASSLMGRGQFF

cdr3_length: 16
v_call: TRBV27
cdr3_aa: CASSLVGGPRGQPQHF

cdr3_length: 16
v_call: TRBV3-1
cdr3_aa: CASSQSPGPRTGELFF

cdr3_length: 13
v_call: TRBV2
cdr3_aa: CADAEQGNPEAFF

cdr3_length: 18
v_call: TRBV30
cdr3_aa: CAWSVAGFGMGVAYEQYF

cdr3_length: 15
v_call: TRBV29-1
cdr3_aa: CSDLSGGSSYNEQFF

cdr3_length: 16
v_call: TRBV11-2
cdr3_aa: CASSSWDTGGYNEQFF

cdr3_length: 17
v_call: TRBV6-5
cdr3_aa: CASSYSRSRSSYNEQFF

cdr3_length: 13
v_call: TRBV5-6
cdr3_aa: CASTTDSSYEQYF